This T cell receptor beta chain derives from a study of control samples from healthy donors and cancer patients. V was trimmed by 0 bases and J by 0 bases, leaving 9 bases between them. The CDR3 sequence is 15 residues long. Germline assignment: CDR1 GTSNPN and CDR2 SVGIG (reference sequence). The assay was immunoSEQ multiplex PCR, and TCRdb's table has in-frame clones only and misses some. This table has approximately 150,000 clones, about 90% appearing once. The material sequenced was blood. The sequence derives from a man younger than 45 in good health. The rearrangement links TRBV30 to TRBJ1-3; D is uncertain. CDR3 bases: TGTGCCTGGAGTGTAATGGGTTACTCTGGAAACACCATATATTTT. Translating gives CAWSVMGYSGNTIYF.